Only a few counts were recorded for the clone carrying this TCR beta chain. Its target is unknown. V was cut by 2 bases and J by 15 bases, with 8 bases left in between. Germline V gene sequence: CDR1 SGHTA, CDR2 FQGNSA. The CDR3 spans 11 residues. The data belong to a study of T-cell memory formation after mild COVID-19. Background on the study: Clusters of TCRs were largely donor specific.

Study-level points and caveats: Some clones that responded turned up in pre-infection memory, which suggests that cross-reactive memory joined in.

In TCRdb, the 5' RACE reads were re-called with MiXCR into one record per CDR3 protein. Of over 150,000 distinct CDR3 sequences in the sample, 18% were seen once. V usage is TRBV7-2 and J usage is TRBJ2-6; D gene ambiguous. The receptor's source is a man aged 18 to 35 who had mild COVID-19 (a few samples of this study predate the infection). Cell type and time point are not known. Material for sequencing was PBMCs or a T cell subset sorted from them (not recorded which). The CDR3 DNA reads TGTGCCAGCAGCTTACTTGGGGACCTGACTTTC. Translation gives CASSLLGDLTF.